The 19 T cell receptor beta chains below all came from one sample that was sequenced in a study of cytomegalovirus exposure and HLA in healthy donors. The study ran its PCR with 60 Vbeta and 13 Jbeta primers. Generated by immunoSEQ multiplex PCR, the TCRdb table keeps only in-frame clones and is missing some. The sample yields 150,000 to 250,000 clones, 79% seen once. The specimen was PBMCs. The receptors shown here come from a girl aged 5-17 years in good health and CMV-seropositive.

This chain uses TRBV5-4 with TRBJ1-4; 9 nucleotides match TRBD1. With V trimmed by 4 bases and J by 7 bases, 8 bases remained unmatched. This CDR3 contains 15 residues. Germline values: CDR1 SGHNT, CDR2 YYREEE (reference sequence). In DNA, the CDR3 is TGTGCCAGCAGCACTCGGACAGGGGAATTTGAAAAACTGTTTTTT. Translating it yields CASSTRTGEFEKLFF.

The sample holds a few counts of this clone. The chain carries TRBV2 and TRBJ1-6; 8 bases map to TRBD1. J gave up 10 bases and V 6 bases, and 11 bases lay outside the gene matches. This CDR3 has 15 residues. From germline, CDR1 is SNHLY and CDR2 FYNNEI. The CDR3 nucleotides read TGTGCCAGCAGGGCACCCCAGGGGGCTCAATCACCCCTCCACTTT. Its protein product is CASRAPQGAQSPLHF.

This clone occurred once. The chain has TRBV6-6 and TRBJ1-2; TRBD1 matches 11 bases. The germline CDR1 and CDR2 sequences are MNHNY and SVGAGI (reference sequence). This CDR3 is 15 amino acids long. With 6 bases clipped from V and 6 bases from J, the junction kept 9 bases outside the gene matches. The CDR3 region is CASRSSDRGPDGYTF. CDR3 DNA: TGTGCCAGCAGATCATCGGACAGGGGGCCTGATGGCTACACCTTC.

As to this clone: Other DNA sequences in the same sample also yield this CDR3. The chain has TRBV11-3 and TRBJ2-7; TRBD2 aligns across 12 bases. Unmatched junction bases numbered 2, after V lost 2 bases and J lost 3 bases. Looked up from germline, CDR1 is SGHNT and CDR2 is YENEEA. The CDR3 is 15 amino acids. The DNA for the CDR3 is TGTGCCAGCAGCTTACTAGCGGGGGGGAACTACGAGCAGTACTTC. The encoded protein is CASSLLAGGNYEQYF.

The chain couples TRBV12-5 to TRBJ1-1, with 8 bases identical to TRBD1. Germline CDR1 LGHNT, CDR2 FRNRAP. This CDR3 is built from 16 residues. The J segment lost 7 bases and the V segment lost 6 bases, leaving 16 bases of the junction unmatched. CDR3 nucleotide sequence: TGTGCTAGTGGCTCCCTATCACAGGGGGGGAAAAATGAAGCTTTCTTT. Residues: CASGSLSQGGKNEAFF.

V and J are TRBV29-1 and TRBJ1-2; D is undetermined. The germline V gene encodes CDR1 SQVTM and CDR2 ANQGSEA. The CDR3 is made up of 14 amino acids. Trimming took 3 bases from V and 5 from J, leaving 16 bases between them. CDR3 sequence: CSVDEWSGDYGYTF. The CDR3 nucleotides read TGCAGCGTTGACGAGTGGTCAGGTGATTATGGCTACACCTTC. Full variable domain (outside the CDR3, taken from reference TRBV29-1 and TRBJ1-2): SAVISQKPSRDICQRGTSLTIQCQVDSQVTMMFWYRQQPGQSLTLIATANQGSEATYESGFVIDKFPISRPNLTFSTLTVSNMSPEDSSIYLCSVDEWSGDYGYTFGSGTRLTVV.

CDR3 nucleotide sequence: TGTGCCAGCAGCGTACTGGCGGGCGGGGGCAATGAGCAGTTCTTC. Protein: CASSVLAGGGNEQFF. The chain carries TRBV9 and TRBJ2-1, with 7 bases lining up with TRBD2. CDR3 size: 15 residues. V was pared by 1 base and J by 6 bases, with 7 bases of the junction left unmatched. Germline V gene sequence: CDR1 SGDLS, CDR2 YYNGEE.

The DNA for the CDR3 is TGCGCCAGCAGACAACAGGGGCTCAGCAATCAGCCCCAGCATTTT. Translating it yields CASRQQGLSNQPQHF. V is TRBV10-2 and J is TRBJ1-5, with 7 nucleotides matching TRBD1. V was clipped by 6 bases and J by 1 base; unmatched bases: 6. Per the germline V gene, CDR1 is WSHSY and CDR2 is SAAADI. The CDR3 covers 15 residues.

V usage is TRBV5-4 and J usage is TRBJ1-1; D not certain. Germline CDR1 SGHNT, CDR2 YYREEE (reference sequence). This CDR3 contains 15 residues. Trimming shortened V by 2 bases and J by 3 bases, and 14 bases separated the two germline ends. The CDR3 reads CASSLLNTQHTEAFF. The CDR3 DNA is TGTGCCAGCAGCTTACTTAATACACAGCACACTGAAGCTTTCTTT.

The chain links TRBV6-1 to TRBJ2-5, with D possibly TRBD1 on 6 matching bases. CDR1 is MNHNS and CDR2 is SASEGT in the germline V gene. CDR3 length: 15 residues. Between the trimmed V and J ends, which lost 4 bases and 2 bases, there was a span of 14 bases. The DNA of the CDR3 is TGTGCCAGCAGTGGGGGGCTACAGCAGCAAGAGACCCAGTACTTC. It specifies CASSGGLQQQETQYF.

This sequence joins TRBV14 and TRBJ1-4; no reliable D call. This CDR3 is 13 amino acids long. Germline CDR1 is SGHDN and CDR2 is FVKESK. Between the trimmed V and J ends, which lost 6 bases and 8 bases, there was a span of 13 bases. This CDR3 is CASRLAPWEKLFF. In DNA form, the CDR3 reads TGTGCCAGCAGACTAGCCCCGTGGGAAAAACTGTTTTTT. Supplemented by reference TRBV14 and TRBJ1-4, the full variable domain reads EAGVTQFPSHSVIEKGQTVTLRCDPISGHDNLYWYRRVMGKEIKFLLHFVKESKQDESGMPNNRFLAERTGGTYSTLKVQPAELEDSGVYFCASRLAPWEKLFFGSGTQLSVL.

Comments on this clone: The junction departs from germline at one end; a sequencing error may be responsible. The chain joins TRBV7-9 to TRBJ2-2; the D is unclear. Germline V gene sequence: CDR1 SEHNR, CDR2 FQNEAQ (reference sequence). This CDR3 spans 16 amino acids. The CDR3 bases are TGTTCCAGCAGCTTAGTGCGGATGGAGAACACCGGGGAGCTGTTTTTT. Its translation: CSSSLVRMENTGELFF.

This clone was seen just once. This rearrangement joins TRBV27 to TRBJ2-2, with D maybe TRBD1 (6 bases). This CDR3 contains 13 residues. V dropped 2 bases and J dropped 8 bases, with 9 bases sitting between them. The germline gives CDR1 MNHEY, CDR2 SMNVEV (reference sequence). CDR3 region: CASSLRTEGELFF. CDR3 coding DNA: TGTGCCAGCAGTTTACGGACAGAAGGGGAGCTGTTTTTT.

The chain is built from TRBV6-1 and TRBJ2-3; TRBD2 agrees at 11 bases. V dropped 2 bases and J dropped 0; count of bases not matched to a gene: 4. CDR3 size: 17 residues. The germline CDR1 and CDR2 sequences are MNHNS and SASEGT. DNA for the CDR3: TGTGCCAGCAGTGAAATAGCGGGGGGGGCTAGCACAGATACGCAGTATTTT. It yields the protein CASSEIAGGASTDTQYF.

This chain connects TRBV23-1 to TRBJ1-6, with TRBD1 identical over 9 bases. TRBV23-1 is sorted into the ORF group, with uncertain function. The CDR3 length is 19 residues. The junction had 16 bases not matched to a gene; V was cut back by 3 bases and J by 7 bases. The CDR3 DNA is TGCGCCAGCAGTCAGCACCCGAATTTTAGGGACAGGGTCAATTCACCCCTCCACTTT. It encodes CASSQHPNFRDRVNSPLHF.

The chain is built from TRBV7-8 and TRBJ1-5, with 7 bases aligning to TRBD1. CDR1 is SGHVS and CDR2 is FQNEAQ in the germline V gene. The CDR3 covers 17 residues. V trimming: 1 base; J trimming: 4 bases; junction bases outside the gene matches: 10. The CDR3 protein is CASSLGIEDRVNQPQHF. The CDR3 coding sequence is TGTGCCAGCAGCTTAGGAATCGAAGACAGGGTGAATCAGCCCCAGCATTTT.

The DNA for the CDR3 is TGTGCCAGCAGTCGCGGGACTAGGGCTGGCGAGCAGTACTTC. This encodes CASSRGTRAGEQYF. The V call is TRBV6-5, the J call TRBJ2-7; TRBD2 matches at 8 bases. Germline CDR1 is MNHEY and CDR2 is SVGAGI. This CDR3 spans 14 amino acids. Trimming took 5 bases from V and 6 from J; bases not matched to a gene: 9.

The chain is built from TRBV11-3 and TRBJ1-6; the D is unclear. The germline V gene encodes CDR1 SGHNT and CDR2 YENEEA. CDR3 length: 14 residues. The V and J ends lost 5 bases and 7 bases respectively, with 12 bases between them. In DNA form, the CDR3 reads TGTGCCAGCAGCGCGGCGGGTTGGAATTCACCCCTCCACTTT. Its protein product is CASSAAGWNSPLHF.

This clone was observed a handful of times. The chain links TRBV6-4 to TRBJ2-1; D call uncertain. V shed 0 bases and J shed 6 bases, with 9 bases lying between them. The CDR3 has 14 amino acids. Germline assignment: CDR1 MRHNA and CDR2 SNTAGT. The CDR3 bases are TGTGCCAGCAGTGACTCGAGCGAGACCAATGAGCAGTTCTTC. This sequence encodes CASSDSSETNEQFF.